Listed below are T cell receptor beta chains from one sample, sequenced in a study of blood T cell repertoires in COVID-19. Generated by immunoSEQ multiplex PCR, the TCRdb table keeps only in-frame clones and is missing some. The table lists about 23,000 clones, 94% of them singletons. Sequencing was done on a sample of peripheral blood. All receptors come from a woman in her forties or fifties with active COVID-19. Both conserved end residues are part of each CDR3. Fields, in order: CDR3 DNA, CDR3 protein, V gene, clone size, D gene, J gene. D genes are given only for firm matches. Clone size is given for some rows only: seen once, a few or many times, or a class if the clone is expanded.

TGCGCCAGCAGTACGGACAGGGGAGCGGTTGATGAGCAGTTCTTC	CASSTDRGAVDEQFF	TRBV10-2	once	TRBD1	TRBJ2-1
TGTGCCAGCAGCCCAGGGGAAACAGATACGCAGTATTTT	CASSPGETDTQYF	TRBV28	.	.	TRBJ2-3
TGTGCCAGCAGAGTCCAGGAGGGATCACCCCTCCACTTT	CASRVQEGSPLHF	TRBV5-5	.	.	TRBJ1-6
TGTGCCAGCATACGAGGTCCCTCTGGAAACACCATATATTTT	CASIRGPSGNTIYF	TRBV28	.	.	TRBJ1-3
TGTGCCAGCAGCGTAGCGTCTGGGGAGACCATATATTTT	CASSVASGETIYF	TRBV9	.	.	TRBJ1-3
TGTGCCAGCAGCCGCCGAGGTGGCGGGGGATACAATGAGCAGTTCTTC	CASSRRGGGGYNEQFF	TRBV14	.	TRBD2	TRBJ2-1
TGTGCCAGTAGTACCCCTAACTCCGGGACAGGAAATTCACCCCTCCACTTT	CASSTPNSGTGNSPLHF	TRBV19	.	TRBD1	TRBJ1-6
TGTGCCAGCTCAGAGAAGTGGAGTGGACAAGAGACCCAGTACTTC	CASSEKWSGQETQYF	TRBV27	once	.	TRBJ2-5
TGTGCCAGCAGCCTCGGCGGGCCCGTAGACGTGGATACGCAGTATTTT	CASSLGGPVDVDTQYF	TRBV4-2	.	.	TRBJ2-3
TGTGCCAGCAGCTCACAGGGCGCAGATACGCAGTATTTT	CASSSQGADTQYF	TRBV11-2	once	.	TRBJ2-3
TGTGCCAGCAGCTCCCCCGCGGCTTGGCACGAGCAGTACTTC	CASSSPAAWHEQYF	TRBV5-6	.	.	TRBJ2-7
TGTGCCAGCAGTTTATCGGGGGGAAGTTATGAAAAACTGTTTTTT	CASSLSGGSYEKLFF	TRBV27	.	.	TRBJ1-4
TGTGCCAGCAGCTTATTGAGTTCAACTAATGAAAAACTGTTTTTT	CASSLLSSTNEKLFF	TRBV7-9	.	.	TRBJ1-4
TGTGCCAGCAGCAAGGGAGAAGAGACCCAGTACTTC	CASSKGEETQYF	TRBV2	.	.	TRBJ2-5
TGCGCCAGCAGTGGGGGGATAGCGGGCGGGGCCAATGAGCAGTTCTTC	CASSGGIAGGANEQFF	TRBV5-1	.	TRBD2	TRBJ2-1
TGTGCCAGTAGTACTGGACGACTAGCGGATACGCAGTATTTT	CASSTGRLADTQYF	TRBV19	.	TRBD2	TRBJ2-3
TGTGCCAGTAGTATCGGTTGGAGCTCTGGAAACACCATATATTTT	CASSIGWSSGNTIYF	TRBV19	.	.	TRBJ1-3
TGTGCCAGTAGGGGAAGAGGGCGGGGGGTTGATGAGCAGTTCTTC	CASRGRGRGVDEQFF	TRBV19	.	TRBD2	TRBJ2-1
TGTGCCAGCAGTGAGGAGGGCCATCAGCCCCAGCATTTT	CASSEEGHQPQHF	TRBV2	.	.	TRBJ1-5
TGTGCCACAGCGCCACCCGGGGGGAATGAGCAGTTCTTC	CATAPPGGNEQFF	TRBV6-5	.	TRBD2	TRBJ2-1
TGTGCCAGCTCACGGTGGGACAGGGATTCAGATACGCAGTATTTT	CASSRWDRDSDTQYF	TRBV18	.	TRBD1	TRBJ2-3
TGTGCCAGCAGTTATTCAGGGTCTGGAAACACCATATATTTT	CASSYSGSGNTIYF	TRBV11-3	.	.	TRBJ1-3
TGTGCCAGCTCCCAGGACAGGGGCCTCCTAACGGGTGAAGCTTTCTTT	CASSQDRGLLTGEAFF	TRBV9	.	TRBD1	TRBJ1-1
TGTGCCAGCAGCTCCGACAGTTTCTACGAGCAGTACTTC	CASSSDSFYEQYF	TRBV7-9	few	.	TRBJ2-7
TGTGCCAGCAGAGTGGGGCAGCAAGAGACCCAGTACTTC	CASRVGQQETQYF	TRBV28	.	.	TRBJ2-5
TGTGCCAGCAGCCAAGGCCCCGGGACAGGACTCCATGAGGAGTTCTTC	CASSQGPGTGLHEEFF	TRBV3-1/TRBV3-2	.	TRBD1	TRBJ2-1
TGTGCCAGCAGCTCTCAAGGGGGACAGAACACTGAAGCTTTCTTT	CASSSQGGQNTEAFF	TRBV9	once	.	TRBJ1-1